This T cell receptor beta chain was captured in a study of blood T cell repertoires in COVID-19. CDR1 MNHEY and CDR2 SMNVEV come from the germline V gene (reference sequence). Trimming left V 5 bases short and J 4 bases short, with 15 bases between. CDR3 length: 14 residues. Assay used: immunoSEQ multiplex PCR; TCRdb lists only in-frame clones, some missing. Here the sample spans about 160,000 clones, roughly 85% being singletons. Sequencing was performed on peripheral blood. The V gene is TRBV27, the J gene TRBJ2-7; D might be TRBD1 (6 bases). The receptor comes from a man aged 40-49 years with acute or convalescent COVID-19. The chain's CDR3 is CASSRGGPWYEQYF. For the CDR3, the DNA is TGTGCCAGCAGTCGAGGGGGACCTTGGTACGAGCAGTACTTC.